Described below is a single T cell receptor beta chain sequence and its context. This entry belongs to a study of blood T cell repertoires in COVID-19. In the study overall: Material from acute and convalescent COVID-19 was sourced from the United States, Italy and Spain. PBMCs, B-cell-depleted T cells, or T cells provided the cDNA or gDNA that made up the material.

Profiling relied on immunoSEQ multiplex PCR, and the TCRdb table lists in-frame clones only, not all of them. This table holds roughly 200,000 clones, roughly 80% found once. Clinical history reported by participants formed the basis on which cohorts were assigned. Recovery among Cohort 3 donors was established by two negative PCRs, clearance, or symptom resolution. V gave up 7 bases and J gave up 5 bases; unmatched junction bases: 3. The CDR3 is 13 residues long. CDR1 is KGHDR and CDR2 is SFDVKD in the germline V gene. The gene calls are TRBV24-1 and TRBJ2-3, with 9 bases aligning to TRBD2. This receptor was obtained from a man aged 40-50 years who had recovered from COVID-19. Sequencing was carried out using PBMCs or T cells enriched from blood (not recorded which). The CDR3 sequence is CATRGLAEDTQYF. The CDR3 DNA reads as TGTGCCACCAGGGGACTAGCCGAAGATACGCAGTATTTT.